This is a list of T cell receptor beta chains from one sample in a study of T cell changes during pregnancy in multiple sclerosis. Assay: immunoSEQ multiplex PCR; the TCRdb copy retains only in-frame clones and omits some. The sample lists under 50,000 clones, 92% seen once, with 0.37% in the top ten. The sequenced sample was CD4+ T cells from peripheral blood mononuclear cells, obtained in the second trimester of pregnancy. Receptor source: a female donor in good health, enrolled as a control in a pregnancy study. CDR3s include the opening cysteine and the closing phenylalanine or tryptophan. A D gene is named only where the DNA matches it firmly. Only part of the rows carry a size: once, few, many, or a class if the clone is expanded.

cdr3_aa: CASSDGRGNTEAFF; cdr3_nt: TGTGCCAGCAGTGATGGCCGGGGGAACACTGAAGCTTTCTTT; clone_size: -; v_call: TRBV2; d_call: -; j_call: TRBJ1-1
cdr3_aa: CASSEEVTSYEQYF; cdr3_nt: TGTGCCAGCAGCGAGGAGGTCACCTCCTACGAGCAGTACTTC; clone_size: once; v_call: TRBV2; d_call: -; j_call: TRBJ2-7
cdr3_aa: CASSVVGTPSSADTQYF; cdr3_nt: TGTGCCAGCAGCGTAGTCGGGACTCCCTCGTCCGCAGATACGCAGTATTTT; clone_size: -; v_call: TRBV9; d_call: -; j_call: TRBJ2-3
cdr3_aa: CASSQDTSGGGVTQYF; cdr3_nt: TGCGCCAGCAGCCAAGATACTAGCGGGGGTGGTGTTACGCAGTATTTT; clone_size: -; v_call: TRBV4-3; d_call: TRBD2; j_call: TRBJ2-3
cdr3_aa: CASSVTSGGTDTQYF; cdr3_nt: TGTGCCAGCAGCGTTACTAGCGGGGGCACAGATACGCAGTATTTT; clone_size: -; v_call: TRBV7-9; d_call: TRBD2; j_call: TRBJ2-3
cdr3_aa: CASSGTVNSGNTIYF; cdr3_nt: TGTGCCAGCAGTGGGACAGTCAACTCTGGAAACACCATATATTTT; clone_size: -; v_call: TRBV6-6; d_call: TRBD1; j_call: TRBJ1-3
cdr3_aa: CASSRTVEDSYEQYF; cdr3_nt: TGCGCCAGCAGCAGGACAGTGGAAGACTCCTACGAGCAGTACTTC; clone_size: -; v_call: TRBV5-1; d_call: -; j_call: TRBJ2-7
cdr3_aa: CASSVLENQPQHF; cdr3_nt: TGTGCCAGCAGCGTTCTGGAGAATCAGCCCCAGCATTTT; clone_size: -; v_call: TRBV9; d_call: -; j_call: TRBJ1-5
cdr3_aa: CASSPGTAYARGTGELFF; cdr3_nt: TGTGCCAGCTCACCCGGGACAGCCTATGCACGTGGCACCGGGGAGCTGTTTTTT; clone_size: -; v_call: TRBV18; d_call: TRBD1; j_call: TRBJ2-2
cdr3_aa: CAISDLAVPEQFF; cdr3_nt: TGTGCCATCAGTGACTTAGCGGTCCCAGAGCAGTTCTTC; clone_size: -; v_call: TRBV10-3; d_call: -; j_call: TRBJ2-1
cdr3_aa: CASSYYRGNTEAFF; cdr3_nt: TGTGCCAGCAGTTACTACAGGGGGAACACTGAAGCTTTCTTT; clone_size: -; v_call: TRBV6-5; d_call: TRBD1; j_call: TRBJ1-1
cdr3_aa: CAWMATGGFYEQYF; cdr3_nt: TGTGCCTGGATGGCGACAGGGGGCTTTTACGAGCAGTACTTC; clone_size: -; v_call: TRBV30; d_call: TRBD1; j_call: TRBJ2-7
cdr3_aa: CASSESRQGYQPQHF; cdr3_nt: TGTGCCAGCAGTGAATCGAGACAGGGCTATCAGCCCCAGCATTTT; clone_size: -; v_call: TRBV25-1; d_call: TRBD1; j_call: TRBJ1-5
cdr3_aa: CASSPGQGRDTEAFF; cdr3_nt: TGTGCCAGCTCACCGGGACAGGGTAGGGACACTGAAGCTTTCTTT; clone_size: -; v_call: TRBV18; d_call: TRBD1; j_call: TRBJ1-1
cdr3_aa: CASSPRAGDLAKNIQYF; cdr3_nt: TGTGCCAGTAGTCCTAGGGCAGGGGACCTAGCCAAAAACATTCAGTACTTC; clone_size: -; v_call: TRBV19; d_call: -; j_call: TRBJ2-4
cdr3_aa: CASSRGLNGYTF; cdr3_nt: TGTGCCTCATCAAGGGGCCTAAATGGCTACACCTTC; clone_size: -; v_call: TRBV6-6; d_call: -; j_call: TRBJ1-2
cdr3_aa: CASSLAGQKSTDTQYF; cdr3_nt: TGTGCCAGCAGCTTAGCGGGACAGAAGAGCACAGATACGCAGTATTTT; clone_size: -; v_call: TRBV7-9; d_call: TRBD1; j_call: TRBJ2-3
cdr3_aa: CASSRTGSPLHF; cdr3_nt: TGTGCCAGCAGTCGTACAGGTTCACCCCTCCACTTT; clone_size: -; v_call: TRBV5-8; d_call: -; j_call: TRBJ1-6
cdr3_aa: CASSLVSGGGSPLHF; cdr3_nt: TGCGCCAGCAGCTTGGTGTCAGGGGGCGGGTCACCCCTCCACTTT; clone_size: once; v_call: TRBV5-1; d_call: TRBD1; j_call: TRBJ1-6
cdr3_aa: CASSLGYGGLNTEAFF; cdr3_nt: TGTGCCAGCAGCTTAGGGTACGGGGGGCTGAACACTGAAGCTTTCTTT; clone_size: once; v_call: TRBV7-8; d_call: -; j_call: TRBJ1-1
cdr3_aa: CASRLGGSGGPGVYF; cdr3_nt: TGTGCCAGCCGCCTTGGCGGTAGCGGGGGGCCGGGGGTGTATTTT; clone_size: -; v_call: TRBV28; d_call: TRBD2; j_call: TRBJ2-3
cdr3_aa: CASSSTGGPDSLHF; cdr3_nt: TGTGCCAGCAGCTCTACAGGGGGCCCCGACTCCCTCCACTTT; clone_size: -; v_call: TRBV6-5; d_call: TRBD1; j_call: TRBJ1-6
cdr3_aa: CASSLFQGADTEAFF; cdr3_nt: TGTGCCAGCAGCTTATTCCAGGGGGCAGATACTGAAGCTTTCTTT; clone_size: -; v_call: TRBV7-9; d_call: TRBD1; j_call: TRBJ1-1
cdr3_aa: CASSQDSMVPGELFF; cdr3_nt: TGCGCCAGCAGCCAAGACTCTATGGTCCCCGGGGAGCTGTTTTTT; clone_size: -; v_call: TRBV4-3; d_call: -; j_call: TRBJ2-2
cdr3_aa: CASSLDPDEQYF; cdr3_nt: TGTGCCAGCAGCTTGGATCCGGACGAGCAGTACTTC; clone_size: -; v_call: TRBV5-4; d_call: -; j_call: TRBJ2-7
cdr3_aa: CASSLDDSNEQFF; cdr3_nt: TGCGCCAGCAGCCTCGACGACAGTAATGAGCAGTTCTTC; clone_size: -; v_call: TRBV4-3; d_call: -; j_call: TRBJ2-1
cdr3_aa: CASRLAGGQDTQYF; cdr3_nt: TGTGCCAGCAGACTAGCGGGGGGGCAAGATACGCAGTATTTT; clone_size: -; v_call: TRBV2; d_call: TRBD2; j_call: TRBJ2-3
cdr3_aa: CASSPRQEPNEKLFF; cdr3_nt: TGTGCCAGCTCACCAAGACAGGAACCTAATGAAAAACTGTTTTTT; clone_size: -; v_call: TRBV18; d_call: -; j_call: TRBJ1-4
cdr3_aa: CASSVDQGGNNSPLHF; cdr3_nt: TGTGCCAGCAGCGTAGATCAAGGGGGAAATAATTCACCCCTCCACTTT; clone_size: -; v_call: TRBV9; d_call: -; j_call: TRBJ1-6
cdr3_aa: CASSYPGQFEAFF; cdr3_nt: TGTGCCAGCAGTTACCCTGGACAGTTTGAAGCTTTCTTT; clone_size: once; v_call: TRBV6-5; d_call: -; j_call: TRBJ1-1
cdr3_aa: CASRTGGWNEQFF; cdr3_nt: TGTGCCAGTAGGACAGGGGGCTGGAATGAGCAGTTCTTC; clone_size: once; v_call: TRBV19; d_call: TRBD1; j_call: TRBJ2-1